A single T cell receptor (beta chain) is shown here with its context. An end of the junction differs from the germline gene, which may be a read error. TCRdb keeps only in-frame clones here, not all; method: immunoSEQ multiplex PCR. The top ten clones hold roughly 1.6% of a sample with over 45,000 clones, 70% to 85% of them seen once. The data were obtained in a study of OX40 agonist ivuxolimab in advanced cancers. The material sequenced was CD4+ or CD8+ T cells sorted from blood, taken in a trial of the OX40 agonist ivuxolimab. The receptor was isolated from an adult with an advanced solid tumor such as melanoma, head and neck, liver or kidney cancer.

The CDR3 region is CASSFDGSPDF. The CDR3 DNA is TGTGCCAGCAGCTTTGATGGCTCGCCAGACTTC. The V call is TRBV7-2, the J call TRBJ2-7; D unclear. This CDR3 has 11 amino acids. Germline CDR1 and CDR2: SGHTA and FQGNSA.